These 12 T cell receptor beta chains share one sample of origin, sequenced in a study of beta chain features in type 1 diabetes. Expressed TCRB transcripts got sequenced, as all isolated RNA was reverse transcribed. TCRdb's copy holds only in-frame clones and misses some; the assay was immunoSEQ multiplex PCR. The table has around 99,000 clones, approximately 37% seen once. The sequenced material came from stem cell memory CD4+ T cells from blood. These receptors originate from a woman younger than 30 in good health.

The sample holds a few counts of this clone. J is TRBJ2-1 and V is TRBV18; TRBD1 matches 8 bases. V trimming: 1 base; J trimming: 8 bases; junction bases outside the gene matches: 10. Germline values: CDR1 KGHSH, CDR2 LQKENI. The CDR3 has 16 amino acids. CDR3 nucleotide sequence: TGTGCCAGCTCACCACTCAGGGGGCAGAGGTTCGATGAGCAGTTCTTC. Its translation: CASSPLRGQRFDEQFF.

This rearrangement joins TRBV5-1 to TRBJ2-5; a possible D gene is TRBD1 (6 bases). The J call is uncertain, as TRBJ2-7 better fits the DNA end. From germline, CDR1 is SGHRS and CDR2 YFSETQ. This CDR3 has 14 amino acids. As DNA, the CDR3 is TGCGCCAGCAGCCTGGGTGACAGGTCATACGAGCAGTACTTC. It translates to CASSLGDRSYEQYF.

Only one count was recorded for this clone. The chain joins TRBV7-9 to TRBJ2-2; TRBD1 agrees at 9 bases. Germline assignment: CDR1 SEHNR and CDR2 FQNEAQ (reference sequence). The CDR3 contains 15 residues. V shed 6 bases, J shed 1 base, and the junction held 3 bases outside the gene matches. The CDR3 region is CASRTGQGNTGELFF. Written as DNA, the CDR3 is TGTGCCAGCAGAACGGGACAGGGGAACACCGGGGAGCTGTTTTTT. The full variable domain, with the rest looked up from reference TRBV7-9 and TRBJ2-2, is DTGVSQNPRHKITKRGQNVTFRCDPISEHNRLYWYRQTLGQGPEFLTYFQNEAQLEKSRLLSDRFSAERPKGSFSTLEIQRTEQGDSAMYLCASRTGQGNTGELFFGEGSRLTVL.

CDR3 region: CASSLFSGLTNEKLFF. The CDR3 nucleotides read TGTGCCAGCAGCTTATTTTCAGGTCTTACTAATGAAAAACTGTTTTTT. This chain connects TRBV7-2 to TRBJ1-4; D is unresolved. Germline loops: CDR1 SGHTA, CDR2 FQGNSA. The CDR3 spans 16 residues. The V gene lost 2 bases and the J gene lost 2 bases, with 12 bases spanning the gap.

The chain links TRBV18 to TRBJ1-1; the D gene is possibly TRBD1 (5 bases). The germline V and J ends were trimmed by 5 bases and 1 base, with 8 bases remaining between them. This CDR3 region has 13 residues. CDR1 is KGHSH and CDR2 is LQKENI in the germline V gene. The CDR3 DNA reads TGTGCCAGCTCAGGAGGGGCGAACACTGAAGCTTTCTTT. Amino acids: CASSGGANTEAFF.

Concerning this clone itself: One end of the junction is discordant with germline, which a read error may explain. In DNA, the CDR3 is TGTGCTAGCAGCTTAGGGGGCTACAGCACAGATACGCAGTATTTT. Translation gives CASSLGGYSTDTQYF. The genes are TRBV7-7 and TRBJ2-3; 7 nucleotides agree with TRBD1. The germline V gene encodes CDR1 SSHAT and CDR2 FNYEAQ (reference sequence). This CDR3 has 15 residues. The full variable domain, rest sourced from reference TRBV7-7 and TRBJ2-3, is GAGVSQSPRYKVTKRGQDVTLRCDPISSHATLYWYQQALGQGPEFLTYFNYEAQPDKSGLPSDRFSAERPEGSISTLTIQRTEQRDSAMYRCASSLGGYSTDTQYFGPGTRLTVL.

This chain connects TRBV29-1 to TRBJ2-1, with a tentative D call TRBD1 (7 bases). The CDR3 has 14 residues. The ends were cut back, 6 bases at V and 3 bases at J, with 15 bases in the middle. Germline loops: CDR1 SQVTM, CDR2 ANQGSEA. In DNA, the CDR3 is TGCAGCGTGGACCAGGGGGGACACTACAATGAGCAGTTCTTC. Protein: CSVDQGGHYNEQFF.

The V and J genes are TRBV11-2 and TRBJ2-7; possibly TRBD1 for D (6 bases). From germline, CDR1 is SGHAT and CDR2 FQNNGV. This CDR3 is built from 15 residues. Trimming cost V 4 bases and J 3 bases, with 16 bases left between them. The CDR3 DNA follows: TGTGCCAGCAGCTCGCTGCGAGCCAGGGGCTACGAGCAGTACTTC. It encodes CASSSLRARGYEQYF. Looking up the rest from reference TRBV11-2 and TRBJ2-7 gives the full variable domain: EAGVAQSPRYKIIEKRQSVAFWCNPISGHATLYWYQQILGQGPKLLIQFQNNGVVDDSQLPKDRFSAERLKGVDSTLKIQPAKLEDSAVYLCASSSLRARGYEQYFGPGTRLTVT.

The chain carries TRBV5-1 and TRBJ2-4; 9 bases fit TRBD2. Germline-derived CDR1 and CDR2 are SGHRS and YFSETQ. This CDR3 is built from 19 residues. Trimming removed 3 bases from V and 10 bases from J; junction bases left unmatched: 23. The CDR3 DNA is TGCGCCAGCAGCTCCAGCCCCCCAGCGGGAGGACCATTTGGAAGGATTCAGTACTTC. Its translation: CASSSSPPAGGPFGRIQYF.

The chain employs TRBV28 and TRBJ2-5, with 11 bases identical to TRBD1. V shed 8 bases, J shed 4 bases, and the junction held 9 bases outside the gene matches. The CDR3 loop spans 15 amino acids. Germline CDR1 reads MDHEN; CDR2 reads SYDVKM. CDR3 DNA: TGTGCCAGCTTTAAGGACAGGGGGCCAGGAGAGACCCAGTACTTC. As protein: CASFKDRGPGETQYF.

In its sample, this clone was seen a few times. This sequence joins TRBV29-1 and TRBJ2-5; TRBD1 matches 8 bases. The V and J ends lost 6 bases and 7 bases, in that order; junction bases with no gene match: 22. Germline-derived CDR1 and CDR2 are SQVTM and ANQGSEA. CDR3 length equals 17 residues. In DNA form, the CDR3 reads TGCAGCGTACCCCACTGGGGGGCAGGGGGCCAAGATCGGACCCAGTACTTC. As protein: CSVPHWGAGGQDRTQYF.

V is TRBV7-6 and J is TRBJ1-1, with D possibly being TRBD1 (6 bases). This CDR3 spans 16 amino acids. Per germline, CDR1 SGHVS and CDR2 FNYEAQ. V lost 1 base, J lost 1 base, and 13 bases lay in between. CDR3 coding DNA: TGTGCCAGCAGCTTAGGGACAGCCATTTCGAACACTGAAGCTTTCTTT. As protein: CASSLGTAISNTEAFF.